This entry lists 24 T cell receptor beta chains sequenced from one sample in a study of blood T cell repertoires in COVID-19. This table comes from immunoSEQ multiplex PCR, and its TCRdb copy is limited to in-frame clones, with some not included. Counted here are about 250,000 clones, roughly 87% occurring once; the ten biggest clones make up 3% to 3.5%. Specimen: peripheral blood. Receptor source: a man younger than 35 with active or convalescent COVID-19.

The chain uses TRBV6-5 and TRBJ1-1; maybe TRBD1 (6 bases). Trimming removed 9 bases from V and 1 base from J, with 12 bases in between. This CDR3 region has 13 residues. Germline CDR1 and CDR2: MNHEY and SVGAGI. CDR3 amino acids: CASGGAGNTEAFF. DNA of the CDR3: TGTGCCAGTGGGGGGGCAGGGAACACTGAAGCTTTCTTT.

Notes on this clone: This same CDR3 is encoded by further DNA sequences in the sample. The chain employs TRBV28 and TRBJ2-3; D gene unclear. Germline assignment: CDR1 MDHEN and CDR2 SYDVKM. Trimming removed 4 bases at V and 5 bases at J, with 7 bases between. The CDR3 consists of 12 residues. The CDR3 DNA follows: TGTGCCAGCAGTTCCTCGGGAGATACGCAGTATTTT. This gives the protein CASSSSGDTQYF.

This clone has only one observation. The chain uses TRBV5-1 and TRBJ2-7; D gene unclear. The CDR3 has 14 amino acids. V dropped 0 bases and J dropped 7 bases, with 14 bases sitting between them. Germline V gives CDR1 SGHRS, CDR2 YFSETQ. CDR3 sequence (DNA): TGCGCCAGCAGCTTGGACGGTGCCTTCGGTGAGCAGTACTTC. Encoded protein: CASSLDGAFGEQYF.

V and J are TRBV20-1 and TRBJ1-2; a possible D gene is TRBD1 (6 bases). The CDR3 covers 11 residues. V dropped 5 bases and J dropped 14 bases, with 18 bases sitting between them. Germline-derived CDR1 and CDR2 are DFQATT and SNEGSKA (reference sequence). The CDR3 here is CSAGLGTSQTF. CDR3 bases: TGCAGTGCTGGCCTCGGGACATCTCAAACCTTC.

The chain uses TRBV7-2 and TRBJ1-6; TRBD1 matches at 7 bases. The CDR3 is 15 residues long. CDR1 is SGHTA and CDR2 is FQGNSA in the germline V gene. With 5 bases clipped from V and 3 bases from J, the junction kept 4 bases outside the gene matches. CDR3 amino acids: CASSRDSSYNSPLHF. The DNA of the CDR3 is TGTGCCAGCAGCCGGGACAGTAGCTATAATTCACCCCTCCACTTT. Variable domain in full (rest from reference TRBV7-2 and TRBJ1-6): GAGVSQSPSNKVTEKGKDVELRCDPISGHTALYWYRQSLGQGLEFLIYFQGNSAPDKSGLPSDRFSAERTGGSVSTLTIQRTQQEDSAVYLCASSRDSSYNSPLHFGNGTRLTVT.

The chain joins TRBV27 to TRBJ2-6; the match to TRBD2 covers 12 bases. CDR1 and CDR2 (germline): MNHEY, SMNVEV (reference sequence). The V and J ends lost 8 bases and 3 bases, in that order; junction bases with no gene match: 11. The CDR3 runs 18 residues. The CDR3 DNA sequence: TGTGCCAGCTGTCACCGGGCTAGCGGGGGGGTTGGGGCCAACGTCCTGACTTTC. Amino acid sequence: CASCHRASGGVGANVLTF. The full variable domain, completed using reference TRBV27 and TRBJ2-6, is EAQVTQNPRYLITVTGKKLTVTCSQNMNHEYMSWYRQDPGLGLRQIYYSMNVEVTDKGDVPEGYKVSRKEKRNFPLILESPSPNQTSLYFCASCHRASGGVGANVLTFGAGSRLTVL.

V and J are TRBV11-2 and TRBJ2-3; 14 nucleotides align to TRBD2. With V trimmed by 4 bases and J by 4 bases, 7 bases remained unmatched. Germline V CDR1 and CDR2: SGHAT, FQNNGV. The CDR3 contains 17 residues. For the CDR3, the DNA is TGTGCCAGCAGCTCCGGGACTAGCGGGAGCTTCGCAGATACGCAGTATTTT. Protein sequence: CASSSGTSGSFADTQYF.

This chain connects TRBV15 to TRBJ1-2, with 8 bases lining up with TRBD1. Looked up from germline, CDR1 is LNHNV and CDR2 is YYDKDF (reference sequence). V shed 3 bases, J shed 1 base, and the junction held 4 bases outside the gene matches. The CDR3 is made up of 15 amino acids. In nucleotides, the CDR3 is TGTGCCACCAGCAGGGCAACAGGGGGTAACTATGGCTACACCTTC. It codes for CATSRATGGNYGYTF. The full variable domain, in which reference TRBV15 and TRBJ1-2 provide the parts outside the CDR3, is DAMVIQNPRYQVTQFGKPVTLSCSQTLNHNVMYWYQQKSSQAPKLLFHYYDKDFNNEADTPDNFQSRRPNTSFCFLDIRSPGLGDTAMYLCATSRATGGNYGYTFGSGTRLTVV.

The V gene is TRBV7-9, the J gene TRBJ2-5; 10 bases align to TRBD1. Looked up from germline, CDR1 is SEHNR and CDR2 is FQNEAQ (reference sequence). The junction had 7 bases not matched to a gene; V was cut back by 5 bases and J by 4 bases. CDR3 size: 15 residues. CDR3 loop: CASSPGQGPPETQYF. As DNA, the CDR3 is TGTGCCAGCAGCCCGGGACAGGGGCCCCCAGAGACCCAGTACTTC.

The chain recombines TRBV28 with TRBJ1-1; D not certain. This CDR3 comprises 15 residues. CDR1 is MDHEN, CDR2 SYDVKM, per germline. Trimming removed 6 bases at V and 2 bases at J, with 16 bases between. For the CDR3, the DNA is TGTGCCAGCAGGTCCGTAGCAGAACGAAACACTGAAGCTTTCTTT. Its protein product is CASRSVAERNTEAFF.

This clone has a handful of counts. The CDR3 nucleotides are TGTGCCAGCAGTTTGCGGAGACACACTGAAGCTTTCTTT. Translation gives CASSLRRHTEAFF. The chain combines TRBV27 with TRBJ1-1; D unclear. The CDR3 spans 13 residues. The V end lost 3 bases, the J end lost 3 bases, and 8 bases lay between the germline ends. Per germline, CDR1 MNHEY and CDR2 SMNVEV (reference sequence).

The chain employs TRBV11-3 and TRBJ2-1; a possible D gene is TRBD2 (5 bases). The CDR3 spans 16 residues. In germline, CDR1 is SGHNT, CDR2 YENEEA. V gave up 0 bases and J gave up 4 bases, with 13 bases separating them. CDR3 residues: CASSLDAGAEYNEQFF. As DNA, the CDR3 is TGTGCCAGCAGCTTAGATGCAGGAGCGGAGTACAATGAGCAGTTCTTC.

The chain is built from TRBV4-3 and TRBJ1-4; TRBD1 matches at 9 bases. V trimming: 0 bases; J trimming: 10 bases; junction bases outside the gene matches: 6. CDR3 size: 15 residues. Germline V CDR1 and CDR2: LGHNA, YSLEER. The CDR3 loop is CASSQDRGQGRKLFF. CDR3 nucleotide sequence: TGCGCCAGCAGCCAAGATCGGGGACAGGGTAGAAAACTGTTTTTT.

The chain combines TRBV5-4 with TRBJ2-1; 9 bases map to TRBD1. V was pared by 3 bases and J by 2 bases, with 9 bases of the junction left unmatched. The CDR3 is 17 residues long. Germline V CDR1 and CDR2: SGHNT, YYREEE (reference sequence). The CDR3 is CASSSLGQGETYNEQFF. DNA for the CDR3: TGTGCCAGCAGCTCCTTGGGACAGGGTGAGACCTACAATGAGCAGTTCTTC.

J is TRBJ2-3 and V is TRBV5-1, with 9 bases lining up with TRBD2. This CDR3 has 16 amino acids. Per germline, CDR1 SGHRS and CDR2 YFSETQ. V lost 5 bases, J lost 2 bases, and 9 bases stayed unmatched. The CDR3 spells CASRADSGRNTDTQYF. In DNA form, the CDR3 reads TGCGCCAGCAGGGCCGATAGCGGGAGAAACACAGATACGCAGTATTTT.

The rearrangement joins TRBV18 to TRBJ1-2, with a weak D call TRBD1 (5 bases). This CDR3 has 12 residues. Trimming cost V 4 bases and J 8 bases, with 11 bases left between them. CDR1 is KGHSH, CDR2 LQKENI, per germline. The CDR3 DNA reads as TGTGCCAGCTCACAAGGACAAGGCGGCTACACCTTC. This gives the protein CASSQGQGGYTF.

V gene TRBV7-9 combines with J gene TRBJ1-6, with TRBD1 matching 7 bases. Looked up from germline, CDR1 is SEHNR and CDR2 is FQNEAQ (reference sequence). The CDR3 is made up of 17 amino acids. After removal of 5 bases from V and 4 bases from J, the junction contained 11 bases not matched to a gene. CDR3 region: CASSVTPPGQYNSPLHF. For the CDR3, the DNA is TGTGCCAGCAGCGTCACGCCCCCGGGACAGTATAATTCACCCCTCCACTTT.

The chain couples TRBV11-1 to TRBJ2-2; 14 bases are shared with TRBD2. V lost 4 bases to trimming and J lost 6 bases; unmatched junction nucleotides: 1. From germline, CDR1 is SGHAT and CDR2 FQDESV (reference sequence). The CDR3 is made up of 15 amino acids. CDR3 loop: CASSWGLAGAGELFF. CDR3 DNA sequence: TGTGCCAGCAGCTGGGGACTAGCGGGAGCCGGGGAGCTGTTTTTT.

The sample holds one count of this clone. The chain couples TRBV30 to TRBJ2-7; 9 bases map to TRBD1. Germline CDR1 GTSNPN, CDR2 SVGIG (reference sequence). The CDR3 covers 16 residues. V trimming: 3 bases; J trimming: 2 bases; junction bases outside the gene matches: 11. The CDR3 region has the DNA TGTGCCTGGAGAGTAACCGGGACAGGGTTAACCTACGAGCAGTACTTC. Translated, it gives CAWRVTGTGLTYEQYF.

The rearrangement uses TRBV18 and TRBJ2-7; 10 bases are shared with TRBD1. V lost 3 bases and J lost 3; bases outside the gene matches: 2. The CDR3 has 14 residues. Looked up from germline, CDR1 is KGHSH and CDR2 is LQKENI. CDR3 DNA: TGTGCCAGCTCACCGGGACAGGGGCACTACGAGCAGTACTTC. Translating gives CASSPGQGHYEQYF.

This sequence joins TRBV9 and TRBJ2-1; TRBD2 might be the D (5 bases). CDR1 is SGDLS, CDR2 YYNGEE, per germline. CDR3 length: 18 residues. The V end was cut by 1 base, the J end by 2 bases, with 19 bases between. The CDR3 DNA sequence: TGTGCCAGCAGCGTAAGCGGTCGGGCGGTGGACCCCTACAATGAGCAGTTCTTC. Its translation is CASSVSGRAVDPYNEQFF.

The J gene is TRBJ1-2, the V gene TRBV29-1, with D tentatively TRBD1 (6 bases). V gave up 6 bases and J gave up 8 bases, with 19 bases separating them. Germline V gene lookup returns CDR1 SQVTM and CDR2 ANQGSEA. This CDR3 spans 13 amino acids. CDR3 coding DNA: TGCAGCGTAGACACGGGCAGGGGCGGAGGCTACACCTTC. Its translation: CSVDTGRGGGYTF.

Comment on this clone: Other DNA sequences in the same sample also yield this CDR3. This chain links TRBV28 with TRBJ1-3; D not resolved. CDR3 length equals 12 residues. V was cut by 4 bases and J by 4 bases, with 5 bases left in between. Germline V CDR1 and CDR2: MDHEN, SYDVKM. In nucleotides, the CDR3 is TGTGCCAGCAGTTCACTCGGAAACACCATATATTTT. Translating it yields CASSSLGNTIYF.

The chain carries TRBV27 and TRBJ2-5; 10 nucleotides agree with TRBD2. Germline trimming cut 1 base from V and 2 bases from J; bases unmatched to any gene: 4. The CDR3 totals 16 residues. From germline, CDR1 is MNHEY and CDR2 SMNVEV (reference sequence). The CDR3 nucleotides are TGTGCCAGCAGTTTATTCAGCGGGGGGGGACAAGAGACCCAGTACTTC. This gives the protein CASSLFSGGGQETQYF.